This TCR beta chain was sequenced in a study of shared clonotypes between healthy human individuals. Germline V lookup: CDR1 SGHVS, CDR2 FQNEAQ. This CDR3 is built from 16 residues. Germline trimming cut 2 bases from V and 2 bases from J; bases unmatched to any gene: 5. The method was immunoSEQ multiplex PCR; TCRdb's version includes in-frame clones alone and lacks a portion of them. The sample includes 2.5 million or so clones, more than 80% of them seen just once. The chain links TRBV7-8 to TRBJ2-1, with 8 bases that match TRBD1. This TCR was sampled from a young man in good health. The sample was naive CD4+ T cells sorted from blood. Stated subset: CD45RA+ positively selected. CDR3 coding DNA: TGTGCCAGCAGCTTAAGGAACAGGGGGACCTACAATGAGCAGTTCTTC. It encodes CASSLRNRGTYNEQFF.